A selection of T cell receptor beta chains follows, all from one sample in a study of blood T cell repertoires in COVID-19. Sequenced by immunoSEQ multiplex PCR; TCRdb stores in-frame clones only, minus some. Here the sample spans some 300,000 clones, approximately 86% being singletons. Sequenced input: peripheral blood. The receptors come from a woman in her 70s with COVID-19, enrolled during active disease. CDR3s include the opening cysteine and the closing phenylalanine or tryptophan. A D gene is named only where the DNA matches it firmly. Size values are once, few and many counts, or a class for expanded clones, and some rows have none.

J: TRBJ2-7
V: TRBV27
D: TRBD2
size: once
length: 14
DNA: TGTGCCAGCAGCCCACGGGAGGGGGGGAGCGAGCAGTACTTC
CDR3: CASSPREGGSEQYF

J: TRBJ1-5
V: TRBV18
D: TRBD1
size: .
length: 15
DNA: TGTGCCAGCTCCCCCCTTAATCAGGGGGGTCAGCCCCAGCATTTT
CDR3: CASSPLNQGGQPQHF

J: TRBJ2-1
V: TRBV11-2
D: TRBD2
size: .
length: 15
DNA: TGTGCCAGCAGCTTAGTACTAGCGGGGGACAATGAGCAGTTCTTC
CDR3: CASSLVLAGDNEQFF

J: TRBJ2-7
V: TRBV6-6
D: .
size: .
length: 13
DNA: TGTGCCAGCAGTTATCCCAACAGGGATGAGCAGTACTTC
CDR3: CASSYPNRDEQYF

J: TRBJ1-5
V: TRBV30
D: .
size: .
length: 13
DNA: TGTGCCTGTCAGGGATCGGGCAATCAGCCCCAGCATTTT
CDR3: CACQGSGNQPQHF

J: TRBJ2-7
V: TRBV7-3
D: TRBD2
size: .
length: 15
DNA: TGTGCCAGCAGCTTAGATCCGGGGGGGAAAACCGAGCAGTACTTC
CDR3: CASSLDPGGKTEQYF

J: TRBJ2-7
V: TRBV14
D: .
size: .
length: 14
DNA: TGTGCCAGCAGCCAAGAGTTGGAGGGCGCGGAGCAGTACTTC
CDR3: CASSQELEGAEQYF

J: TRBJ1-4
V: TRBV30
D: .
size: once
length: 13
DNA: TGTGCCTGGAACAGGGTCTCTAATGAAAAACTGTTTTTT
CDR3: CAWNRVSNEKLFF

J: TRBJ1-1
V: TRBV19
D: .
size: .
length: 15
DNA: TGTGCCAGTAGTATAGATGTTTCGGGGTTCACTGAAGCTTTCTTT
CDR3: CASSIDVSGFTEAFF

J: TRBJ2-1
V: TRBV30
D: .
size: .
length: 13
DNA: TGTGCCTGGAGTGAGGACTCGTACAATGAGCAGTTCTTC
CDR3: CAWSEDSYNEQFF

J: TRBJ2-1
V: TRBV4-1
D: TRBD1
size: .
length: 18
DNA: TGCGCCAGCAGCCAAACCCACCTTAAAGTGACAGGGTTGAATGAGCAGTTCTTC
CDR3: CASSQTHLKVTGLNEQFF

J: TRBJ2-6
V: TRBV6-5
D: .
size: .
length: 14
DNA: TGTGCCAGCGACAGCTCCTCTGGGGCCAACGTCCTGACTTTC
CDR3: CASDSSSGANVLTF

J: TRBJ2-2
V: TRBV4-2
D: .
size: .
length: 17
DNA: TGTGCCAGCAGCCAAGTGTTCCCCGGGACTCTGACCGGGGAGCTGTTTTTT
CDR3: CASSQVFPGTLTGELFF

J: TRBJ1-5
V: TRBV2
D: .
size: .
length: 15
DNA: TGTGCCAGCAGGAAGGAGGCATTAAGCAATCAGCCCCAGCATTTT
CDR3: CASRKEALSNQPQHF

J: TRBJ2-1
V: TRBV28
D: .
size: .
length: 11
DNA: TGTGCCAGCAGGTCTACCTATGAGCAGTTCTTC
CDR3: CASRSTYEQFF

J: TRBJ2-3
V: TRBV24-1
D: .
size: once
length: 14
DNA: TGTGCCACCAGTGACCCCCCCCCGTCTAGTACGCAGTATTTT
CDR3: CATSDPPPSSTQYF

J: TRBJ2-7
V: TRBV7-8
D: TRBD1
size: .
length: 19
DNA: TGTGCCAGCAGCTTAGAGGAGGAGGACAGGGTTAGCGGAAATTACGAGCAGTACTTC
CDR3: CASSLEEEDRVSGNYEQYF

J: TRBJ1-3
V: TRBV5-1
D: .
size: once
length: 17
DNA: TGCGCCAGCAGCGTCCGGGCCCGGGAAATCTCTGGAAACACCATATATTTT
CDR3: CASSVRAREISGNTIYF

J: TRBJ1-6
V: TRBV10-3
D: .
size: .
length: 13
DNA: TGTGCCACGCGCCTGGACAGATCTTCACCCCTCCACTTT
CDR3: CATRLDRSSPLHF

J: TRBJ1-2
V: TRBV6-5
D: .
size: .
length: 13
DNA: TGTGCCAGCCGACCTCCGGGTCTCTATGGCTACACCTTC
CDR3: CASRPPGLYGYTF

J: TRBJ2-5
V: TRBV15
D: .
size: once
length: 12
DNA: TGTGCCACCAGCCAGTGGGCGAAGACCCAGTACTTC
CDR3: CATSQWAKTQYF

J: TRBJ1-4
V: TRBV5-1
D: .
size: .
length: 14
DNA: TGCGCCAGCAGCTTGGGGGGGCCGGGTGAAAAACTGTTTTTT
CDR3: CASSLGGPGEKLFF

J: TRBJ2-1
V: TRBV24-1
D: .
size: .
length: 18
DNA: TGTGCCACCAGTGATTTTGGTACGGGGGACTCCCGCCGAGACGAGCAGTTCTTC
CDR3: CATSDFGTGDSRRDEQFF

J: TRBJ2-3
V: TRBV7-3
D: TRBD2
size: .
length: 15
DNA: TGTGCCAGCAGCTTAGCGGGGGGGCCCAAAGATACGCAGTATTTT
CDR3: CASSLAGGPKDTQYF

J: TRBJ2-3
V: TRBV24-1
D: .
size: .
length: 13
DNA: TGTGCCACCAGCACTATTTCATTAAATACGCAGTATTTT
CDR3: CATSTISLNTQYF

J: TRBJ2-3
V: TRBV27
D: .
size: .
length: 12
DNA: TGTGCCAGCAGTCACAACACAGATACGCAGTATTTT
CDR3: CASSHNTDTQYF

J: TRBJ2-3
V: TRBV3-1/TRBV3-2
D: TRBD2
size: .
length: 17
DNA: TGTGCCAGCAGCCTCCGTCCACTAGCGGGGGGAAGGGATACGCAGTATTTT
CDR3: CASSLRPLAGGRDTQYF

J: TRBJ1-5
V: TRBV30
D: TRBD1
size: .
length: 12
DNA: TGTGCCTGGAGCGGACAGGGTCAGCCCCAGCATTTT
CDR3: CAWSGQGQPQHF

J: TRBJ2-7
V: TRBV2
D: TRBD1
size: .
length: 15
DNA: TGTGCCAGCACCCTCCGAGGGACAGGGGCCCACGAGCAGTACTTC
CDR3: CASTLRGTGAHEQYF

J: TRBJ2-5
V: TRBV12-3/TRBV12-4
D: .
size: .
length: 13
DNA: TGTGCCAGCAGTTTAGCGGGGAGTGAGACCCAGTACTTC
CDR3: CASSLAGSETQYF

J: TRBJ1-4
V: TRBV5-1
D: .
size: .
length: 15
DNA: TGCGCCAGCAGCTTGGGCGCGGTACTGAATGAAAAACTGTTTTTT
CDR3: CASSLGAVLNEKLFF

J: TRBJ1-2
V: TRBV7-2
D: .
size: once
length: 15
DNA: TGTGCCAGCAGCCCAAGATTCCAGGTTATCTATGGCTACACCTTC
CDR3: CASSPRFQVIYGYTF

J: TRBJ1-2
V: TRBV19
D: .
size: once
length: 15
DNA: TGTGCCAGTAGTATCAGCAATAGCGCGGACTATGGCTACACCTTC
CDR3: CASSISNSADYGYTF

J: TRBJ1-5
V: TRBV27
D: TRBD1
size: .
length: 14
DNA: TGTGCCAGCAGACAGGGGATCGGCAATCAGCCCCAGCATTTT
CDR3: CASRQGIGNQPQHF

J: TRBJ2-1
V: TRBV9
D: TRBD1
size: .
length: 14
DNA: TGTGCCAGCAGCGGGACAGGGCCCTACAATGAGCAGTTCTTC
CDR3: CASSGTGPYNEQFF

J: TRBJ2-2
V: TRBV23-1
D: TRBD1
size: few
length: 16
DNA: TGCGCCAGCAGTCAATCCCGGACAGGGGGTTCCGGGGAGCTGTTTTTT
CDR3: CASSQSRTGGSGELFF

J: TRBJ1-4
V: TRBV19
D: TRBD1
size: .
length: 14
DNA: TGTGCCAGTAGGCTGACAGGGGCGAGAGAAAAACTGTTTTTT
CDR3: CASRLTGAREKLFF

J: TRBJ2-7
V: TRBV4-3
D: .
size: .
length: 15
DNA: TGCGCCAGCAGCCAAGGTAGGGACATCTCCTACGAGCAGTACTTC
CDR3: CASSQGRDISYEQYF

J: TRBJ2-3
V: TRBV2
D: TRBD2
size: .
length: 15
DNA: TGTGCCACCAAGGAGGGAGGGTTTGGAACAGATACGCAGTATTTT
CDR3: CATKEGGFGTDTQYF

J: TRBJ1-4
V: TRBV11-2
D: TRBD1
size: .
length: 15
DNA: TGTGCCAGCAGCGCACAGGGGGCCTTTAATGAAAAACTGTTTTTT
CDR3: CASSAQGAFNEKLFF

J: TRBJ1-2
V: TRBV7-2
D: .
size: .
length: 15
DNA: TGTGCCAGCAGCTTAGATCAGGGGAAGAACTATGGCTACACCTTC
CDR3: CASSLDQGKNYGYTF

J: TRBJ2-1
V: TRBV13
D: .
size: .
length: 13
DNA: TGTGCCAGCAGCTTAACTAGCTGGGGTGAGCAGTTCTTC
CDR3: CASSLTSWGEQFF